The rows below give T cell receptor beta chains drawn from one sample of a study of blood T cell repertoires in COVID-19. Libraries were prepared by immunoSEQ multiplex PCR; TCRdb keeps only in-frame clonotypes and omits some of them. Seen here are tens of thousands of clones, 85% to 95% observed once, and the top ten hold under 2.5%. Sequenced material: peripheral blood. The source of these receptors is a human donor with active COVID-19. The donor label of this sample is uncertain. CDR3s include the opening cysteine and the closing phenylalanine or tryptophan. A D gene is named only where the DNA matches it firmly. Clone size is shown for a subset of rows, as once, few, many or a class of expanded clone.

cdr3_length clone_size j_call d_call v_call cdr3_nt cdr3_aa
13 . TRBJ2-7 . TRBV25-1 TGTGCCAGCAGCCCTGACTCCTCCCCCAAGCAGTACTTC CASSPDSSPKQYF
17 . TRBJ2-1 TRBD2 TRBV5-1 TGCGCCAGCAGCAGGTGGCCTAGCGGGGGCTCCTACAATGAGCAGTTCTTC CASSRWPSGGSYNEQFF
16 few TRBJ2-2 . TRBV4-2 TGTGCCAGCAGCCAAGATGGGGCTAGGAACACCGGGGAGCTGTTTTTT CASSQDGARNTGELFF
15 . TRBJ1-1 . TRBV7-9 TGTGCCAGCAGCTACCAGGGGCTAGAGGACACTGAAGCTTTCTTT CASSYQGLEDTEAFF
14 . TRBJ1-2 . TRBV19 TGTGCCAGTAGTATGTGGGGCCCCAACTATGGCTACACCTTC CASSMWGPNYGYTF
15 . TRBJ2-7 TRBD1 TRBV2 TGTGCCAGCAGCGGGGTAGGGGGCGTTAACTACGAGCAGTACTTC CASSGVGGVNYEQYF
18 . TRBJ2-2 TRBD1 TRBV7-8 TGTGCCAGCAGCTCGTCGGACAGGGCCGACCCTTGGGCCGGGGAGCTGTTTTTT CASSSSDRADPWAGELFF
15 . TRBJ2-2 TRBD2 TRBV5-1 TGCGCCAGCAGTTACGGACTAGCGGGCACCGGGGAGCTGTTTTTT CASSYGLAGTGELFF
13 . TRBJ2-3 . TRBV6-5 TGTGCCAGCAGAAGGACTAGCACAGATACGCAGTATTTT CASRRTSTDTQYF
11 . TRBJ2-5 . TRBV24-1 TGTGCCACTGGGGAGGGGGGGACCCAGTACTTC CATGEGGTQYF
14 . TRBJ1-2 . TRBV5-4 TGTGCCAGCAGCTCGCCCCCCGAGGGTGATGGCTACACCTTC CASSSPPEGDGYTF
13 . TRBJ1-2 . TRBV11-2 TGTGCCAGCAGCTTCGCGGGTGCTTATGGCTACACCTTC CASSFAGAYGYTF
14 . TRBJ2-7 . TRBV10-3 TGTGCCATCAGAGGAGCGGAAACGGCCTACGAGCAGTACTTC CAIRGAETAYEQYF
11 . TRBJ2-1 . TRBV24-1 TGTGCCACCAGTGACGTACAGGCTCAGTTCTTC CATSDVQAQFF
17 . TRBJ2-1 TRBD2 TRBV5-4 TGTGCCAGCAGCTATTCCCTCCGCGGGGGTTCCTACAATGAGCAGTTCTTC CASSYSLRGGSYNEQFF
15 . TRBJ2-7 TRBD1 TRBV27 TGTGCCAGCTCTACGGACAGGGTAAAATCCTACGAGCAGTACTTC CASSTDRVKSYEQYF
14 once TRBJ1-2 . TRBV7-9 TGTGCCAGCAGTTCGGGCAGGACAGACTATGGCTACACCTTC CASSSGRTDYGYTF
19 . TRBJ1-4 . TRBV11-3 TGTGCCAGCAGCCCGACCGCGCGGGATGAACACGCAACTAATGAAAAACTGTTTTTT CASSPTARDEHATNEKLFF
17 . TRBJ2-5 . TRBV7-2 TGTGCCAGCAGCTTAGTGAGGGTTGGGGGCTCCCAAGAGACCCAGTACTTC CASSLVRVGGSQETQYF
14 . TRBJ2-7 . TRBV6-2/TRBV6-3 TGTGCCAGCAGTTACCCGGGACTGAACTACGAGCAGTACTTC CASSYPGLNYEQYF
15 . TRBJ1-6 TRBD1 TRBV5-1 TGCGCCAGCAGCTCCGAGACAGGGCGGGGTTCACCCCTCCACTTT CASSSETGRGSPLHF
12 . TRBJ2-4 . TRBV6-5 TGTGCCAGCGGGGCCCTGGGGAACATTCAGTACTTC CASGALGNIQYF
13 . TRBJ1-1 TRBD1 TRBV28 TGTGCCAGCAGTTCCCAGGGGGCCACTGAAGCTTTCTTT CASSSQGATEAFF
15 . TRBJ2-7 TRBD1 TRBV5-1 TGCGCCAGCAGCCCGGGGACAGGGGGCTGGTACGAGCAGTACTTC CASSPGTGGWYEQYF
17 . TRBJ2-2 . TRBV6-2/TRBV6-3 TGTGCCAGCAGTTTTCCTTCCCCGAGGGAAAACACCGGGGAGCTGTTTTTT CASSFPSPRENTGELFF
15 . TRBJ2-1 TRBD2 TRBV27 TGTGCCAGCAGTTTTCGGCGCGGGGGGGCGGGGGAGCAGTTCTTC CASSFRRGGAGEQFF
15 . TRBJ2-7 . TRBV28 TGTGCCAGCAGTTTAGACAGGCCGGGGAATTACGAGCAGTACTTC CASSLDRPGNYEQYF
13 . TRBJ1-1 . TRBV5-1 TGCGCCAGCAGCTTGGCCCGGGGGGATGAAGCTTTCTTT CASSLARGDEAFF
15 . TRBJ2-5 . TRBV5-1 TGCGCCAGCAGCTTGGGAGGAATGAAGGAGGAGACCCAGTACTTC CASSLGGMKEETQYF
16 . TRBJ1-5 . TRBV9 TGTGCCAGCAGCGTAGAGGGCCAAATAGGAGGTCAGCCCCAGCATTTT CASSVEGQIGGQPQHF
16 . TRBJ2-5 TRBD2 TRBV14 TGTGCCAGCAGCCCCGGACTAGCGGGGGGGCAGGAGACCCAGTACTTC CASSPGLAGGQETQYF
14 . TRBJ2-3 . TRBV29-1 TGCAGCCACATGTCGGGGAGAAGCACAGATACGCAGTATTTT CSHMSGRSTDTQYF
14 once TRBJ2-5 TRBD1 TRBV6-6 TGTGCCAGCAGTACGGGACAGATCGGAGAGACCCAGTACTTC CASSTGQIGETQYF
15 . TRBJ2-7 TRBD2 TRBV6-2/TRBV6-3 TGTGCCAGCAGCTATAGTAGCGGGGGTTCCTACGAGCAGTACTTC CASSYSSGGSYEQYF
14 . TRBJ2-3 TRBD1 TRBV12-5 TGTGCTAGTGGTTTGACAGGGGGGTCAGATACGCAGTATTTT CASGLTGGSDTQYF
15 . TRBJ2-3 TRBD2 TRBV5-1 TGCGCCAGCAGCCGGGGGGGCCTGGAGGCAGATACGCAGTATTTT CASSRGGLEADTQYF
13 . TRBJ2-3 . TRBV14 TGTGCCAGCAGCCCCAGGGTTGCAGATACGCAGTATTTT CASSPRVADTQYF
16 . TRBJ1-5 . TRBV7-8 TGTGCCAGCAGCTCCCCTCTCGGCATAGCCAATCAGCCCCAGCATTTT CASSSPLGIANQPQHF
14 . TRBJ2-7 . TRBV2 TGTGCCAGCAGTGGCTCTTCAGGATCCTACGAGCAGTACTTC CASSGSSGSYEQYF
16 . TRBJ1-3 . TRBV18 TGTGCCAGCTCACCCGTCGGGGGACTCTCTGGAAACACCATATATTTT CASSPVGGLSGNTIYF
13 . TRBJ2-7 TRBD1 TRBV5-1 TGCGCCAGCAGCATAGGACAGGGGGACGAGCAGTACTTC CASSIGQGDEQYF
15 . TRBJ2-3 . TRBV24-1 TGTGCCACCAGCAATGGGGGGTCTAGCACAGATACGCAGTATTTT CATSNGGSSTDTQYF
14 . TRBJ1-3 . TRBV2 TGTGCCAGCAGTGAAGCAAGGACAGGAAACACCATATATTTT CASSEARTGNTIYF
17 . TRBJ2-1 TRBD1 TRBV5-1 TGCGCCAGCAGCTTGAGACCCGGGACAGAGGTTTTCAATGAGCAGTTCTTC CASSLRPGTEVFNEQFF
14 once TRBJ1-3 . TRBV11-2 TGTGCCAGCAGCTCCGGGAGCTCTGGAAACACCATATATTTT CASSSGSSGNTIYF
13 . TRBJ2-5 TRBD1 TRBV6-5 TGTGCCAGCAGGCCGGGACAGGGCCTGACCCAGTACTTC CASRPGQGLTQYF
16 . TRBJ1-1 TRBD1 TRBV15 TGTGCCACCAGCAGAGCCGGGACAGAGTTGAACACTGAAGCTTTCTTT CATSRAGTELNTEAFF
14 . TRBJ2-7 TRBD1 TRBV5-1 TGCGCCAGCAGCTTGACACAGGGGGGAGGTGTGCAGTACTTC CASSLTQGGGVQYF
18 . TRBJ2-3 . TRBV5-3 TGTGCCAGAAGCCACGGGTTCCCTGCGACTAGGGCCAAAGATACGCAGTATTTT CARSHGFPATRAKDTQYF
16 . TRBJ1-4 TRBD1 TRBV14 TGTGCCAGCAGCCAGCGGACAGGGACAACTAATGAAAAACTGTTTTTT CASSQRTGTTNEKLFF
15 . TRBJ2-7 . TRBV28 TGTGCCAGCAGTTTAACAGGACTAACGGGTAGAGAGCAGTACTTC CASSLTGLTGREQYF
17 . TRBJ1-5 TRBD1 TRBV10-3 TGTGCCATCAGTGAGTCGAGACAGGGGTTTAGCGGTCAGCCCCAGCATTTT CAISESRQGFSGQPQHF
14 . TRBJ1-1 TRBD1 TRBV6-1 TGTGCCAGCAGTGAGGACAGGGGGCTGGGTGAAGCTTTCTTT CASSEDRGLGEAFF
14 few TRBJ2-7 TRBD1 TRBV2 TGTGCCAGCCGTAAGGACAGGGGCTTGTACGAGCAGTACTTC CASRKDRGLYEQYF
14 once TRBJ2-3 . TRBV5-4 TGTGCCAGCAGCTTGAGCACTTCTACAGATACGCAGTATTTT CASSLSTSTDTQYF
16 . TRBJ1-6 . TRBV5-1 TGCGCCAGCAGCTTGGTGGGGCAGGGTTTAAATTCACCCCTCCACTTT CASSLVGQGLNSPLHF
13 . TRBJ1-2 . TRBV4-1 TGCGCCAGCAGCCAAGGTTCAGGGGTTGGCTACACCTTC CASSQGSGVGYTF
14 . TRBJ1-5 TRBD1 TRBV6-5 TGTGCCAGCAGCACAACAGGGGGAGGTCAGCCCCAGCATTTT CASSTTGGGQPQHF